What follows are 3 T cell receptor beta chains derived from one specimen sequenced in a study of T cell responses to AZD1222 COVID-19 vaccine. TCRdb's copy holds only in-frame clones and misses some; the assay was immunoSEQ multiplex PCR. The sample yields approximately 120,000 clones, 90% seen once. Sample: peripheral blood, taken on day 0 of AZD1222 vaccination. The receptor source for this set is an adult in good health.

The chain recombines TRBV3-1 (or the pseudogene TRBV3-2) with TRBJ1-5, with TRBD1 matching 7 bases. Germline V lookup: CDR1 LGHDT, CDR2 YNNKEL (reference sequence). The CDR3 has 14 amino acids. Trimming cost V 0 bases and J 5 bases; bases outside gene matches: 1. The CDR3 spells CASSQERGHQPQHF. The CDR3 bases are TGTGCCAGCAGCCAAGAAAGGGGGCATCAGCCCCAGCATTTT.

This clone was observed a single time. Sequence at one end of the junction differs from germline and may be a read error. The CDR3 DNA reads as TGTGCTAGCAGCGCCGACAGGGGCGGAGAGACCCAGTACTTC. This gives the protein CASSADRGGETQYF. The chain combines TRBV7-7 with TRBJ2-5; the match to TRBD1 covers 8 bases. The CDR3 spans 14 residues. From germline, CDR1 is SSHAT and CDR2 FNYEAQ (reference sequence).

This chain links TRBV7-2 with TRBJ2-6; D might be TRBD1 or TRBD2, each matching 5 bases. Trimming removed 5 bases from V and 4 bases from J, with 12 bases in between. CDR1 is SGHTA, CDR2 FQGNSA, per germline. CDR3 length: 15 amino acids. In DNA, the CDR3 is TGTGCCAGCAGCATGAGAGGGGTCGGGGCCAACGTCCTGACTTTC. Protein product: CASSMRGVGANVLTF.